One sample yielded the 17 T cell receptor beta chains listed below, sequenced in a study of T cell responses to AZD1222 COVID-19 vaccine. Using immunoSEQ multiplex PCR, the repertoire was profiled, and TCRdb retains in-frame clones only, with some absent. The repertoire holds roughly 170,000 clones, with roughly 92% as singletons. The source material was peripheral blood, sampled 28 days after the second AZD1222 dose. The receptors here all came from an adult who received the AZD1222 COVID-19 vaccine.

The gene calls are TRBV5-8 and TRBJ2-1; possibly TRBD2 for D (6 bases). Germline V gene sequence: CDR1 SGHTS, CDR2 YDEGEE. V was pared by 4 bases and J by 1 base, with 18 bases between. CDR3 length: 17 amino acids. This chain's CDR3 is CASSLFGGSGSYNEQFF. CDR3 nucleotides: TGTGCCAGCAGCCTATTTGGGGGGAGCGGATCCTACAATGAGCAGTTCTTC.

The chain uses TRBV28 and TRBJ1-5, with D possibly being TRBD1 (5 bases). In germline, CDR1 is MDHEN, CDR2 SYDVKM. Trimming cost V 2 bases and J 3 bases, with 11 bases left between them. CDR3 size: 15 residues. The chain's CDR3 is CASSLIRANNQPQHF. DNA for the CDR3: TGTGCCAGCAGTTTAATCAGGGCCAACAATCAGCCCCAGCATTTT.

The chain carries TRBV28 and TRBJ2-7; no firm D call. Germline lookup yields CDR1 MDHEN and CDR2 SYDVKM. This CDR3 is built from 15 residues. With 1 base removed from V and 3 bases from J, the gap between germline ends came to 13 bases. The CDR3 protein is CASSLYPGSNYEQYF. The CDR3 DNA is TGTGCCAGCAGTTTATACCCGGGTTCAAACTACGAGCAGTACTTC.

The DNA for the CDR3 is TGTGCCAGCAGTTCCCGACAAACGACGACTAATGAAAAACTGTTTTTT. Translated, it gives CASSSRQTTTNEKLFF. The chain has TRBV27 and TRBJ1-4, with D unclear. Germline lookup yields CDR1 MNHEY and CDR2 SMNVEV (reference sequence). V was pared by 4 bases and J by 2 bases, with 14 bases between. This CDR3 region has 16 residues.

The CDR3 is CASTLGGKLSSSRTEAFF. Written as DNA, the CDR3 is TGTGCCAGCACCCTTGGGGGGAAGCTTAGCTCTTCGCGGACTGAAGCTTTCTTT. The chain is built from TRBV28 and TRBJ1-1; tentative D call: TRBD1 (5 bases). V lost 7 bases, J lost 5 bases, and 29 bases lay in between. The CDR3 length is 18 residues. Looked up from germline, CDR1 is MDHEN and CDR2 is SYDVKM. Full variable domain (outside the CDR3, taken from reference TRBV28 and TRBJ1-1): DVKVTQSSRYLVKRTGEKVFLECVQDMDHENMFWYRQDPGLGLRLIYFSYDVKMKEKGDIPEGYSVSREKKERFSLILESASTNQTSMYLCASTLGGKLSSSRTEAFFGQGTRLTVV.

This clone was seen once. The chain links TRBV27 to TRBJ2-1; D remains ambiguous. CDR1 and CDR2 from the germline V gene are MNHEY and SMNVEV (reference sequence). The CDR3 has 12 amino acids. With 0 bases removed from V and 6 bases from J, the gap between germline ends came to 3 bases. CDR3 loop: CASSLSSNEQFF. DNA of the CDR3: TGTGCCAGCAGTTTATCTTCCAATGAGCAGTTCTTC.

This clone was counted a single time. The rearrangement links TRBV2 to TRBJ2-1, with D tentatively TRBD1 (6 bases). CDR1 is SNHLY, CDR2 FYNNEI, per germline. V gave up 3 bases and J gave up 2 bases, with 20 bases separating them. The CDR3 totals 18 residues. This CDR3 reads CASSEADTTGITYNEQFF. CDR3 sequence (DNA): TGTGCCAGCAGTGAGGCCGATACGACAGGCATAACCTACAATGAGCAGTTCTTC.

The chain is built from TRBV6-5 and TRBJ1-3; unclear D gene. Trimming took 6 bases from V and 8 from J, leaving 20 bases between them. Germline-derived CDR1 and CDR2 are MNHEY and SVGAGI. The CDR3 is 15 residues long. DNA for the CDR3: TGTGCCAGCAGCGCTATTTCTGTAACCCTACACACCATATATTTT. Translating gives CASSAISVTLHTIYF.

The V and J genes are TRBV24-1 and TRBJ2-1; no definite D call. V lost 4 bases, J lost 5 bases, and 14 bases lay in between. The CDR3 has 15 residues. Germline assignment: CDR1 KGHDR and CDR2 SFDVKD. The CDR3 sequence: CATSETRNLNNEQFF. The CDR3 bases are TGTGCCACCAGTGAGACAAGAAACCTTAACAATGAGCAGTTCTTC.

CDR3 sequence: CATSPGGRSTDTQYF. CDR3 nucleotides: TGTGCCACCTCTCCCGGGGGCCGTTCTACAGATACGCAGTATTTT. The genes are TRBV9 and TRBJ2-3; D may be TRBD1 or TRBD2 (6 bases each). Germline CDR1 SGDLS, CDR2 YYNGEE. Trimming removed 9 bases at V and 3 bases at J, with 20 bases between. This CDR3 contains 15 residues.

The CDR3 reads CASSIDGAGGGTGELFF. The CDR3 DNA reads as TGTGCCAGTAGTATCGACGGGGCGGGCGGTGGCACCGGGGAGCTGTTTTTT. V usage is TRBV19 and J usage is TRBJ2-2; either TRBD1 or TRBD2 may supply D (5 bases each). This CDR3 has 17 residues. Trimming left V 3 bases short and J 4 bases short, with 18 bases between. Germline assignment: CDR1 LNHDA and CDR2 SQIVND (reference sequence).

This sequence joins TRBV9 and TRBJ2-7, with 8 bases matching TRBD2. The V segment lost 4 bases and the J segment 7 bases; nucleotides outside the gene matches: 10. The CDR3 loop spans 14 amino acids. Germline V lookup: CDR1 SGDLS, CDR2 YYNGEE. CDR3 DNA: TGTGCCAGCAGCAGAAGAGCGGGGGACTCTGAGCAGTACTTC. Translating gives CASSRRAGDSEQYF.

The sample holds one count of this clone. The chain uses TRBV6-5 and TRBJ1-2; a weak D match, TRBD1 (6 bases). The V gene's germline CDR1 is MNHEY and CDR2 SVGAGI. The CDR3 has 15 residues. The ends were cut back, 0 bases at V and 6 bases at J, with 14 bases in the middle. The CDR3 protein is CASSYSITGANGYTF. DNA for the CDR3: TGTGCCAGCAGTTACTCGATAACGGGGGCGAATGGCTACACCTTC.

The J gene is TRBJ1-1, the V gene TRBV27; maybe TRBD1 (5 bases). Germline V CDR1 and CDR2: MNHEY, SMNVEV (reference sequence). The CDR3 runs to 12 residues. The germline V and J ends were trimmed by 6 bases and 9 bases, with 14 bases remaining between them. This CDR3 reads CASSLRAGKAFF. CDR3 nucleotides: TGTGCCAGCAGCTTACGGGCAGGGAAAGCTTTCTTT.

This chain uses TRBV19 with TRBJ2-4; 8 bases agree with TRBD1. This CDR3 is built from 15 residues. Germline CDR1 reads LNHDA; CDR2 reads SQIVND (reference sequence). The V gene end was trimmed by 8 bases and the J gene end by 0 bases; junction bases not matched to a gene: 6. The CDR3 spells CASCSGQGAKNIQYF. The CDR3 nucleotides read TGTGCCAGTTGTTCCGGACAGGGAGCCAAAAACATTCAGTACTTC.

The CDR3 nucleotides read TGTGCCAGCAGCCAAGATAACCCACCCACAGATACGCAGTATTTT. As protein: CASSQDNPPTDTQYF. V is TRBV3-1 (or the pseudogene TRBV3-2) and J is TRBJ2-3; D unclear. In germline, CDR1 is LGHDT, CDR2 YNNKEL (reference sequence). The CDR3 extends over 15 amino acids. V shed 0 bases and J shed 2 bases, with 9 bases lying between them.

V usage is TRBV11-2 and J usage is TRBJ1-6, with 9 bases aligning to TRBD1. Trimming cost V 5 bases and J 7 bases; bases outside gene matches: 9. This CDR3 comprises 16 residues. CDR1 SGHAT and CDR2 FQNNGV come from the germline V gene. CDR3 DNA sequence: TGTGCCAGCAGCACAATCCGGGACAGGGTAAATTCACCCCTCCACTTT. This translates into CASSTIRDRVNSPLHF.